A single sample is the source of the 5 T cell receptor beta chains below, sequenced in a study of T cell repertoires in cytomegalovirus infection (dated by TCRdb to about 2019). Sequenced using an Illumina HiSeq 1500. In TCRdb, the public reads were trimmed at Q25 with fastp and aligned with MiXCR, with productive beta chains retained. Rows with a matching CDR3 protein are joined into one entry that keeps the most common DNA and genes. In all, the sample holds about 150,000 distinct CDR3 sequences, and roughly a quarter of those were seen once. Of the sample, about 10% is held by the ten largest clones. The sample comprised PBMCs. Receptors were obtained from a human donor in good health (CMV status not recorded). Some clones in this sample may be carry-over from other donors' samples.

The chain combines TRBV9 with TRBJ2-1, with 8 bases aligning to TRBD1. Germline V gene data show CDR1 as SGDLS and CDR2 as YYNGEE. This CDR3 spans 14 amino acids. V was pared by 4 bases and J by 7 bases, with 7 bases of the junction left unmatched. CDR3 sequence (DNA): TGTGCCAGCAGCCTTCAGACAGGGGATAATGAGCAGTTCTTC. Residues: CASSLQTGDNEQFF.

The table lists this clonotype with many counts. The genes are TRBV7-9 and TRBJ2-7; D possibly corresponds to TRBD2 (6 bases). The V end was cut by 3 bases, the J end by 5 bases, with 23 bases between. The germline V gene encodes CDR1 SEHNR and CDR2 FQNEAQ (reference sequence). CDR3 length: 17 residues. The CDR3 bases are TGTGCCAGCAGCTTGGGGGGAGTGGAGGGGTCGAGAAACGAGCAGTACTTC. This translates into CASSLGGVEGSRNEQYF.

This clonotype was found many times. The chain uses TRBV7-2 and TRBJ2-3, with D maybe TRBD2 (5 bases). The CDR3 consists of 14 residues. Trimming shortened V by 11 bases and J by 2 bases, and 17 bases separated the two germline ends. Germline V gene sequence: CDR1 SGHTA, CDR2 FQGNSA. CDR3 loop: CASARALPTDTQYF. The CDR3 nucleotides read TGTGCCTCCGCGAGGGCGCTCCCCACAGATACGCAGTATTTT.

This clonotype showed up just a few times. V is TRBV19 and J is TRBJ1-1; no definite D call. The germline V and J ends were trimmed by 0 bases and 1 base, with 6 bases remaining between them. CDR3 length equals 14 residues. CDR1 LNHDA and CDR2 SQIVND come from the germline V gene (reference sequence). The DNA of the CDR3 is TGTGCCAGTAGTATAGACGTGGGGAACACTGAAGCTTTCTTT. This encodes CASSIDVGNTEAFF.

The rearrangement joins TRBV27 to TRBJ2-1; TRBD2 aligns across 10 bases. Losses at the gene ends were 1 base for V and 7 bases for J; bases not matched to a gene: 10. CDR3 length: 17 amino acids. The germline CDR1 and CDR2 sequences are MNHEY and SMNVEV (reference sequence). The CDR3 spells CASSLYSLAGELNEQFF. CDR3 nucleotides: TGTGCCAGCAGTTTATATTCCCTAGCGGGAGAATTGAATGAGCAGTTCTTC.